Following are 25 T cell receptor beta chains from one sample sequenced in a study of T cell responses to AZD1222 COVID-19 vaccine. Clones were read by immunoSEQ multiplex PCR, and TCRdb kept only the in-frame ones, dropping some. With about 140,000 clones in the sample, the ten largest clones hold 2% to 2.5%. Sequencing was done on a sample of peripheral blood. Receptors originate from an adult in good health.

The chain couples TRBV19 to TRBJ2-2; D perhaps matches TRBD1 (7 bases). The CDR3 contains 15 residues. Germline V gene data show CDR1 as LNHDA and CDR2 as SQIVND (reference sequence). V lost 6 bases and J lost 7, with 18 bases in between. CDR3 sequence reads: CASRPRQGAGGELFF. Here the CDR3 DNA reads TGTGCCAGTAGGCCGAGACAGGGAGCGGGCGGGGAGCTGTTTTTT.

This chain links TRBV19 with TRBJ2-5; D might be TRBD1 (5 bases). This CDR3 contains 15 residues. Germline V gene data show CDR1 as LNHDA and CDR2 as SQIVND (reference sequence). V lost 6 bases and J 2 bases, leaving 16 bases between the germline ends. CDR3 DNA: TGTGCCAGTAGCCCATTCTTGACAGAACAAGAGACCCAGTACTTC. It specifies CASSPFLTEQETQYF. The variable domain in full, completed from reference TRBV19 and TRBJ2-5, reads DGGITQSPKYLFRKEGQNVTLSCEQNLNHDAMYWYRQDPGQGLRLIYYSQIVNDFQKGDIAEGYSVSREKKESFPLTVTSAQKNPTAFYLCASSPFLTEQETQYFGPGTRLLVL.

The rearrangement links TRBV27 to TRBJ2-7, with 7 bases lining up with TRBD1. This CDR3 contains 13 residues. The trim removed 8 bases at V and 3 bases at J, leaving 7 bases unmatched. Germline CDR1 is MNHEY and CDR2 is SMNVEV (reference sequence). CDR3 in DNA: TGTGCCAGCCGACGGGACAGCGACTACGAGCAGTACTTC. Amino acids: CASRRDSDYEQYF.

The chain joins TRBV7-2 to TRBJ1-6, with D hard to call. The CDR3 contains 13 residues. V lost 6 bases and J 13 bases, leaving 16 bases between the germline ends. Germline V gene sequence: CDR1 SGHTA, CDR2 FQGNSA. This CDR3 is CASRGVEVSPLHF. The DNA of the CDR3 is TGTGCCAGCAGGGGCGTGGAGGTGAGCCCCCTCCACTTT.

The V call is TRBV5-6, the J call TRBJ2-2, with a possible D match to TRBD1 (6 bases). The CDR3 has 14 residues. The V end was cut by 6 bases, the J end by 7 bases, with 16 bases between. The germline CDR1 and CDR2 sequences are SGHDT and YYEEEE. The CDR3 loop is CASISTGFGGELFF. In nucleotides, the CDR3 is TGTGCCAGCATCAGCACAGGGTTTGGCGGGGAGCTGTTTTTT. Full variable domain (missing parts from reference TRBV5-6 and TRBJ2-2): DAGVTQSPTHLIKTRGQQVTLRCSPKSGHDTVSWYQQALGQGPQFIFQYYEEEERQRGNFPDRFSGHQFPNYSSELNVNALLLGDSALYLCASISTGFGGELFFGEGSRLTVL.

This chain joins TRBV7-3 and TRBJ2-1, with 8 bases that match TRBD2. This CDR3 is 15 amino acids long. The trim removed 3 bases at V and 7 bases at J, leaving 8 bases unmatched. In germline, CDR1 is SGHTA, CDR2 FQGTGA. The CDR3 DNA reads TGTGCCAGCAGCTTCGGGGGGGCCGGATTAAATGAGCAGTTCTTC. It codes for CASSFGGAGLNEQFF.

The chain joins TRBV29-1 to TRBJ1-2; D is possibly TRBD1 (6 bases). Trimming removed 7 bases from V and 5 bases from J, with 14 bases in between. The CDR3 sequence is 12 residues long. Per germline, CDR1 SQVTM and CDR2 ANQGSEA. CDR3 residues: CSDVMGAYGYTF. The CDR3 nucleotides read TGCAGCGACGTGATGGGGGCGTATGGCTACACCTTC.

The chain is built from TRBV11-2 and TRBJ2-1; D not certain. This CDR3 spans 15 amino acids. CDR1 and CDR2 from the germline V gene are SGHAT and FQNNGV. V was clipped by 0 bases and J by 3 bases, with 9 bases between them. The CDR3 region is CASSLDRDRYNEQFF. In DNA, the CDR3 is TGTGCCAGCAGCTTAGATCGCGACCGCTACAATGAGCAGTTCTTC.

The chain links TRBV19 to TRBJ1-1; D is unclear. This CDR3 is 14 amino acids long. Trimming took off 4 bases at V and 1 base at J, with 10 bases between the two ends. Germline CDR1 reads LNHDA; CDR2 reads SQIVND (reference sequence). CDR3 loop: CASSTTAENTEAFF. CDR3 bases: TGTGCCAGTAGTACCACAGCAGAGAACACTGAAGCTTTCTTT.

J is TRBJ1-2 and V is TRBV6-2 or TRBV6-3; D gene uncertain. The CDR3 has 15 residues. Deletions cut 0 bases from V and 1 base from J, with 9 bases between. Germline V gene data show CDR1 as MNHEY and CDR2 as SVGEGT. The DNA for the CDR3 is TGTGCCAGCAGTTACTCGACGGCGTTTAACTATGGCTACACCTTC. Amino acid sequence: CASSYSTAFNYGYTF.

The rearrangement uses TRBV27 and TRBJ1-1; 7 bases line up with TRBD1. Germline CDR1 and CDR2: MNHEY and SMNVEV (reference sequence). The CDR3 extends over 15 amino acids. Trimming cost V 4 bases and J 3 bases; bases outside gene matches: 8. The CDR3 nucleotides are TGTGCCAGCAGTTCCTGGACAGGAGACCACACTGAAGCTTTCTTT. Translated, it gives CASSSWTGDHTEAFF.

This chain links TRBV19 with TRBJ2-7, with D possibly TRBD1 on 5 matching bases. Germline assignment: CDR1 LNHDA and CDR2 SQIVND (reference sequence). Trimming took off 4 bases at V and 4 bases at J, with 17 bases between the two ends. The CDR3 is 15 residues long. The CDR3 here is CASSTSQTDLYEQYF. CDR3 nucleotides: TGTGCCAGTAGTACCTCACAGACAGACCTATACGAGCAGTACTTC.

The rearrangement links TRBV4-3 to TRBJ2-2, with 8 positions matching TRBD1. J gave up 6 bases and V 4 bases, and 13 bases lay outside the gene matches. CDR1 and CDR2 from the germline V gene are LGHNA and YSLEER. The CDR3 loop spans 17 amino acids. CDR3: CASSLSPGTGFAGELFF. For the CDR3, the DNA is TGCGCCAGCAGCCTTTCTCCCGGGACAGGCTTTGCCGGGGAGCTGTTTTTT.

The rearrangement links TRBV7-6 to TRBJ2-1, with D unresolved. This CDR3 comprises 15 residues. Germline lookup yields CDR1 SGHVS and CDR2 FNYEAQ. The V end was cut by 1 base, the J end by 4 bases, with 11 bases between. CDR3 protein: CASSLGHALYNEQFF. The DNA of the CDR3 is TGTGCCAGCAGCTTAGGACACGCCCTTTACAATGAGCAGTTCTTC.

The V and J genes are TRBV19 and TRBJ1-5; D gene unclear. CDR3 length: 17 residues. Trimming removed 1 base at V and 4 bases at J, with 17 bases between. From germline, CDR1 is LNHDA and CDR2 SQIVND (reference sequence). CDR3 sequence reads: CASSIVGGGRKNQPQHF. CDR3 coding DNA: TGTGCCAGTAGTATAGTTGGCGGAGGACGGAAGAATCAGCCCCAGCATTTT.

The chain links TRBV6-2 or TRBV6-3 to TRBJ1-2; D unclear. The germline V gene encodes CDR1 MNHEY and CDR2 SVGEGT. Trimming stripped 5 bases from V and 8 bases from J, with 15 bases between. This CDR3 has 13 residues. CDR3 bases: TGTGCCAGCAGTACGGGAGAACCCTGGGGCTACACCTTC. Protein product: CASSTGEPWGYTF.

The CDR3, as DNA: TGTGCTAGTGGTTTGGGACGGAATTATGGCTACACCTTC. As protein: CASGLGRNYGYTF. V and J are TRBV12-5 and TRBJ1-2, with D unclear. CDR3 length equals 13 residues. With 1 base removed from V and 5 bases from J, the gap between germline ends came to 8 bases. The germline CDR1 and CDR2 sequences are LGHNT and FRNRAP.

This chain uses TRBV4-3 with TRBJ1-1, with D perhaps matching TRBD1 (5 bases). The germline CDR1 and CDR2 sequences are LGHNA and YSLEER. V gave up 0 bases and J gave up 3 bases, with 11 bases separating them. CDR3 length equals 15 residues. The CDR3 nucleotides read TGCGCCAGCAGCCAAGACGAGGGCAGGGACACTGAAGCTTTCTTT. Protein: CASSQDEGRDTEAFF.

In nucleotides, the CDR3 is TGTGCCACCAGCTGGACAGGGCTGGACACTGAAGCTTTCTTT. It is translated as CATSWTGLDTEAFF. The chain couples TRBV24-1 to TRBJ1-1; 8 bases line up with TRBD1. Losses at the gene ends were 7 bases for V and 3 bases for J; bases not matched to a gene: 6. CDR1 is KGHDR and CDR2 is SFDVKD in the germline V gene. The CDR3 length is 14 residues.

The genes are TRBV2 and TRBJ2-7, with 10 nucleotides matching TRBD2. Germline V gives CDR1 SNHLY, CDR2 FYNNEI. V lost 7 bases, J lost 3 bases, and 9 bases stayed unmatched. The CDR3 extends over 15 amino acids. The CDR3 sequence: CASMLLAGNIYEQYF. For the CDR3, the DNA is TGTGCCAGCATGTTACTAGCGGGGAACATCTACGAGCAGTACTTC.

J is TRBJ1-2 and V is TRBV7-9; TRBD1 matches at 9 bases. The germline V gene encodes CDR1 SEHNR and CDR2 FQNEAQ (reference sequence). The CDR3 has 15 residues. V lost 3 bases to trimming and J lost 12 bases; unmatched junction nucleotides: 14. The CDR3 reads CASSLTGTGFPVDTF. DNA for the CDR3: TGTGCCAGCAGCTTGACCGGGACAGGGTTCCCAGTTGACACCTTC.

The V and J genes are TRBV11-2 and TRBJ1-3; no clear D gene. Trimming left V 6 bases short and J 0 bases short, with 15 bases between. This CDR3 is built from 16 residues. Per the germline V gene, CDR1 is SGHAT and CDR2 is FQNNGV. CDR3 loop: CASSSVRGRSGNTIYF. CDR3 nucleotide sequence: TGTGCCAGCAGTTCCGTCCGGGGTCGCTCTGGAAACACCATATATTTT.

The gene calls are TRBV27 and TRBJ2-7; no definite D call. Looked up from germline, CDR1 is MNHEY and CDR2 is SMNVEV (reference sequence). The CDR3 spans 13 residues. V dropped 5 bases and J dropped 2 bases, with 10 bases sitting between them. As DNA, the CDR3 is TGTGCCAGCAGTCTTCGTGGTCCCTACGAGCAGTACTTC. This translates into CASSLRGPYEQYF.

The chain is built from TRBV7-3 and TRBJ2-2; TRBD1 might be the D (6 bases). The CDR3 has 14 amino acids. V was cut by 2 bases and J by 4 bases, with 8 bases left in between. CDR1 and CDR2 (germline): SGHTA, FQGTGA. CDR3 bases: TGTGCCAGCAGCTTAGGCAGGGGCACCGGGGAGCTGTTTTTT. Its translation: CASSLGRGTGELFF. The variable domain in full, with the rest retrieved from reference TRBV7-3 and TRBJ2-2, is GAGVSQTPSNKVTEKGKYVELRCDPISGHTALYWYRQSLGQGPEFLIYFQGTGAADDSGLPNDRFFAVRPEGSVSTLKIQRTERGDSAVYLCASSLGRGTGELFFGEGSRLTVL.

V usage is TRBV5-1 and J usage is TRBJ1-2; D is unresolved. Trimming left V 3 bases short and J 8 bases short, with 14 bases between. CDR3 length: 13 residues. The germline gives CDR1 SGHRS, CDR2 YFSETQ. CDR3 loop: CASSSGQPDGYTF. The CDR3 nucleotides are TGCGCCAGCAGCTCAGGCCAGCCGGACGGCTACACCTTC.